The source of this T cell receptor (beta chain) is a study of regulatory T cells in long-lasting Graves disease. This clonotype was observed at least ten times. Germline lookup yields CDR1 MDHEN and CDR2 SYDVKM. V was clipped by 1 base and J by 4 bases; unmatched bases: 7. The CDR3 length is 16 residues. The authors built TCR beta libraries using iRepertoire HTBI primers and Arm-PCR of CDR3 regions. TCRdb processed the multiplex PCR reads anew with MiXCR; each CDR3 protein has one entry. The sample contains 500,000 or so distinct CDR3 sequences, roughly 15% of which appear only once. Time point noted: newly diagnosed GD, antithyroid drugs for less than 3 months. The TCR library was made from RNA extracted from PBMCs. A further study also used this sample, focusing on T cells in Graves' hyperthyroidism and ophthalmopathy.

The TCR originated in a woman between 50 and 59 years old with Graves disease. Sequenced material: peripheral blood mononuclear cells (PBMCs), taken at new diagnosis, from a patient treated with antithyroid drugs. The rearrangement joins TRBV28 to TRBJ2-1, with 7 bases that match TRBD1. The CDR3 nucleotides read TGTGCCAGCAGTTTATTCGACAGGGCCCATTACAATGAGCAGTTCTTC. Protein: CASSLFDRAHYNEQFF.